This T cell receptor beta chain was found in a study of blood T cells in healthy people across ages. The CDR3 loop spans 16 amino acids. V was trimmed by 3 bases and J by 5 bases, leaving 19 bases between them. Germline V gene data show CDR1 as SGHTA and CDR2 as FQGNSA. This clonotype was counted between two and nine times. For the second PCR, which ran for 7 to 11 cycles, a sample-barcoded 5' primer and a J-beta primer mix were used. A single record per CDR3 protein comes from TCRdb applying MiXCR to the 5' RACE reads. The repertoire holds over 950,000 distinct CDR3 sequences, 30% to 40% seen once, with roughly 14% in the top ten.

The sequencing sample was made of blood. The TCR comes from a man younger than 30 in good health. V is TRBV7-2 and J is TRBJ1-2, with TRBD1 as a possible D gene (5 bases). The CDR3 is CASSFAPGLKLYGYTF. CDR3 DNA: TGTGCCAGCAGCTTCGCCCCGGGACTTAAACTTTATGGCTACACCTTC.